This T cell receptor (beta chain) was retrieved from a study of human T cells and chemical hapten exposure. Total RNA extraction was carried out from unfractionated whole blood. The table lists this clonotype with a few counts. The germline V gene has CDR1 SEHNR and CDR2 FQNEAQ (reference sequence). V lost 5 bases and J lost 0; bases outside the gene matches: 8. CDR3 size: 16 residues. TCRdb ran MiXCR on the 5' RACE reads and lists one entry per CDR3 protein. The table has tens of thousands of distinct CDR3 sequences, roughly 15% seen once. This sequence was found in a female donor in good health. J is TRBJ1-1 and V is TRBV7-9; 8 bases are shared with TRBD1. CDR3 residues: CASSPPTGEVNTEAFF. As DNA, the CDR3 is TGTGCCAGCAGCCCTCCGACAGGGGAGGTGAACACTGAAGCTTTCTTT.